Below, 17 T cell receptor beta chains from the same sample are listed, as sequenced in a study of Ad26.COV2.S vaccination and SARS-CoV-2 variants. Clones were sequenced by immunoSEQ multiplex PCR, and TCRdb holds only the in-frame ones, with some missing. Among about 430,000 clones, over 75% were seen once, and the ten largest hold more than 9%. Noted treatment: about 20 received Ad26.COV2.S at low or high dose, single or two shots; roughly five received placebo; per-sample allocation not given. Vaccine and placebo recipients were sampled on day 63 after the first injection. This specimen was peripheral blood, taken in a trial of Ad26.COV2.S vaccine versus placebo. These receptors came from a person between 18 and 60 years old who received the Ad26.COV2.S COVID-19 vaccine or a placebo.

The chain carries TRBV30 and TRBJ1-1; D is perhaps TRBD1 (5 bases). Deletions cut 2 bases from V and 4 bases from J, with 14 bases between. The germline V gene has CDR1 GTSNPN and CDR2 SVGIG (reference sequence). The CDR3 is made up of 14 amino acids. The CDR3, as DNA: TGTGCCTGGAGTCGGGGACCCCCTCCCACTGAAGCTTTCTTT. This gives the protein CAWSRGPPPTEAFF. Based on the CDR3 plus reference TRBV30 and TRBJ1-1, the full variable domain is SQTIHQWPATLVQPVGSPLSLECTVEGTSNPNLYWYRQAAGRGLQLLFYSVGIGQISSEVPQNLSASRPQDRQFILSSKKLLLSDSGFYLCAWSRGPPPTEAFFGQGTRLTVV.

This sequence joins TRBV14 and TRBJ1-4; tentatively, D is TRBD1 (5 bases). V was pared by 2 bases and J by 7 bases, with 20 bases between. Germline V gives CDR1 SGHDN, CDR2 FVKESK. CDR3 length equals 17 residues. CDR3 bases: TGTGCCAGCAGCCAATCCGGGACTTCAGATTGGTTTGAAAAACTGTTTTTT. It translates to CASSQSGTSDWFEKLFF.

The V and J genes are TRBV19 and TRBJ1-3; no reliable D call. Per the germline V gene, CDR1 is LNHDA and CDR2 is SQIVND (reference sequence). This CDR3 has 11 amino acids. Trimming shortened V by 6 bases and J by 9 bases, and 9 bases separated the two germline ends. The CDR3 loop is CASRWAGTIYF. As DNA, the CDR3 is TGTGCCAGTAGATGGGCAGGCACCATATATTTT. The full variable domain, with the rest looked up from reference TRBV19 and TRBJ1-3, is DGGITQSPKYLFRKEGQNVTLSCEQNLNHDAMYWYRQDPGQGLRLIYYSQIVNDFQKGDIAEGYSVSREKKESFPLTVTSAQKNPTAFYLCASRWAGTIYFGEGSWLTVV.

The CDR3 region has the DNA TGTGCCAGCAGTCGGCAACAGGGATTTCTAGCCAAAAACATTCAGTACTTC. Encoded protein: CASSRQQGFLAKNIQYF. The chain employs TRBV6-6 and TRBJ2-4, with D possibly matching TRBD1 (6 bases). The CDR3 extends over 17 amino acids. V was trimmed by 5 bases and J by 0 bases, leaving 17 bases between them. The germline gives CDR1 MNHNY, CDR2 SVGAGI (reference sequence).

The rearrangement uses TRBV5-1 and TRBJ1-2; 7 nucleotides line up with TRBD1. The CDR3 totals 13 residues. Trimming removed 0 bases from V and 8 bases from J; junction bases left unmatched: 4. Germline loops: CDR1 SGHRS, CDR2 YFSETQ. The CDR3 DNA reads as TGCGCCAGCAGCTTGGAGGGGGCGGCGGGCTACACCTTC. Translation gives CASSLEGAAGYTF.

The chain uses TRBV3-1 (or the pseudogene TRBV3-2) and TRBJ2-6, with 7 bases that match TRBD1. V trimming: 0 bases; J trimming: 0 bases; junction bases outside the gene matches: 2. CDR1 and CDR2 from the germline V gene are LGHDT and YNNKEL (reference sequence). The CDR3 sequence is 17 residues long. CDR3 loop: CASSQENRGSGANVLTF. The CDR3 DNA sequence: TGTGCCAGCAGCCAAGAAAACAGGGGCTCTGGGGCCAACGTCCTGACTTTC.

The genes are TRBV23-1 and TRBJ2-7; D call uncertain. TRBV23-1 is labeled an ORF, and its function is uncertain. Between the trimmed V and J ends, which lost 8 bases and 0 bases, there was a span of 20 bases. There are 16 residues in the CDR3. Here the CDR3 reads CASPNERRGISYEQYF. CDR3 nucleotides: TGCGCCAGCCCGAACGAAAGAAGAGGAATCTCCTACGAGCAGTACTTC.

V is TRBV6-4 and J is TRBJ2-1; D call uncertain. V was shortened by 0 bases and J by 8 bases, with 8 bases between the two germline ends. The CDR3 spans 13 residues. The germline V gene encodes CDR1 MRHNA and CDR2 SNTAGT. The CDR3 loop is CASSDSASDEQFF. In nucleotides, the CDR3 is TGTGCCAGCAGTGACTCGGCGAGCGATGAGCAGTTCTTC.

The rearrangement joins TRBV7-2 to TRBJ2-1, with 8 bases matching TRBD2. CDR1 and CDR2 (germline): SGHTA, FQGNSA. The CDR3 runs to 14 residues. Trimming cost V 2 bases and J 5 bases; bases outside gene matches: 2. CDR3 amino acids: CASSLNGRDNEQFF. Here the CDR3 DNA reads TGTGCCAGCAGCTTAAACGGGAGGGACAATGAGCAGTTCTTC.

Only one count was recorded for this clone. This chain joins TRBV28 and TRBJ2-4; TRBD1 matches at 7 bases. CDR3 length: 13 residues. Unmatched junction bases numbered 4, after V lost 6 bases and J lost 5 bases. Looked up from germline, CDR1 is MDHEN and CDR2 is SYDVKM. This CDR3 reads CASRPGTENIQYF. Written as DNA, the CDR3 is TGTGCCAGCAGACCCGGGACAGAAAACATTCAGTACTTC.

The chain joins TRBV4-2 to TRBJ2-5, with D perhaps TRBD1 or TRBD2 (6 bases each). This CDR3 is 17 amino acids long. V was cut by 0 bases and J by 4 bases, with 18 bases left in between. CDR1 and CDR2 from the germline V gene are LGHNA and YNFKEQ. CDR3 region: CASSQDPSGGGGETQYF. CDR3 sequence (DNA): TGTGCCAGCAGCCAAGATCCCTCCGGCGGAGGGGGAGAGACCCAGTACTTC.

This rearrangement joins TRBV18 to TRBJ2-5; D not certain. This CDR3 spans 15 amino acids. The germline gives CDR1 KGHSH, CDR2 LQKENI. Trimming took off 2 bases at V and 4 bases at J, with 14 bases between the two ends. This CDR3 reads CASSPTFARAETQYF. DNA for the CDR3: TGTGCCAGCTCACCAACCTTTGCCAGAGCAGAGACCCAGTACTTC.

This rearrangement joins TRBV19 to TRBJ2-2; D uncertain. Germline V CDR1 and CDR2: LNHDA, SQIVND (reference sequence). V was pared by 3 bases and J by 7 bases, with 6 bases between. This CDR3 has 12 amino acids. As DNA, the CDR3 is TGTGCCAGTAGTATGGTACTCGGGGAGCTGTTTTTT. Translated, it gives CASSMVLGELFF. Variable domain in full (rest from reference TRBV19 and TRBJ2-2): DGGITQSPKYLFRKEGQNVTLSCEQNLNHDAMYWYRQDPGQGLRLIYYSQIVNDFQKGDIAEGYSVSREKKESFPLTVTSAQKNPTAFYLCASSMVLGELFFGEGSRLTVL.

The CDR3: CATSEHGTGDEQYF. The CDR3 bases are TGTGCCACCAGTGAACACGGGACAGGGGACGAGCAGTACTTC. The J gene is TRBJ2-7, the V gene TRBV24-1; TRBD1 aligns across 10 bases. V trimming: 4 bases; J trimming: 5 bases; junction bases outside the gene matches: 4. Germline-derived CDR1 and CDR2 are KGHDR and SFDVKD. This CDR3 spans 14 amino acids.

V usage is TRBV19 and J usage is TRBJ1-5, with 7 bases that match TRBD1. The germline gives CDR1 LNHDA, CDR2 SQIVND (reference sequence). Unmatched junction bases numbered 8, after V lost 6 bases and J lost 0 bases. The CDR3 loop spans 16 amino acids. The CDR3 protein is CASSSTGSYSNQPQHF. In nucleotides, the CDR3 is TGTGCCAGTAGCTCGACAGGGTCTTATAGCAATCAGCCCCAGCATTTT. The full variable domain, rest sourced from reference TRBV19 and TRBJ1-5, is DGGITQSPKYLFRKEGQNVTLSCEQNLNHDAMYWYRQDPGQGLRLIYYSQIVNDFQKGDIAEGYSVSREKKESFPLTVTSAQKNPTAFYLCASSSTGSYSNQPQHFGDGTRLSIL.

This chain uses TRBV5-1 with TRBJ1-5, with 8 bases that match TRBD1. V trimming: 2 bases; J trimming: 5 bases; junction bases outside the gene matches: 3. The CDR3 contains 14 residues. The V gene's germline CDR1 is SGHRS and CDR2 YFSETQ. As DNA, the CDR3 is TGCGCCAGCAGCTTAGGGACAGGCGATCAGCCCCAGCATTTT. This codes for CASSLGTGDQPQHF.

The V and J genes are TRBV7-8 and TRBJ1-4; D perhaps matches TRBD1 (5 bases). V lost 5 bases to trimming and J lost 5 bases, with 9 bases between them. The CDR3 has 13 amino acids. In germline, CDR1 is SGHVS, CDR2 FQNEAQ. The CDR3 DNA sequence: TGTGCCAGCAGCACGGGGGGGAATGAAAAACTGTTTTTT. It encodes CASSTGGNEKLFF.